Listed below are T cell receptor beta chains from one sample, sequenced in a study of T cell repertoires in cytomegalovirus infection. Their antigen targets remain unknown. MiXCR, applied by TCRdb to the reads, yields one record per CDR3 protein. The sample shows around 300,000 distinct CDR3 sequences, approximately 22% of them seen only once. The source was cultured PBMCs, collected from culture after CMV antigen stimulation. Receptors were obtained from a human donor in good health (CMV status not recorded). Some clones in this sample may be carry-over from other donors' samples. CDR3s include the opening cysteine and the closing phenylalanine or tryptophan. The order of the fields is J gene, D gene, V gene, clone size, CDR3 length, CDR3 DNA, CDR3 protein. A D gene is named only where the DNA matches it firmly. The size of a clone is reported for some rows only, either as once, few or many, or as a class for expanded clones.

j_gene: TRBJ2-3
d_gene: TRBD1
v_gene: TRBV4-1
abundance: NA
len: 14
CDR3nt: TGCGCCAGCAGGTACACAGGGGTTGGAGATACGCAGTATTTT
CDR3aa: CASRYTGVGDTQYF

j_gene: TRBJ2-2
d_gene: NA
v_gene: TRBV6-2/TRBV6-3
abundance: NA
len: 16
CDR3nt: TGTGCCAGCAGTTACGTTGTACAGGGTGCAGTCGGGGAGCTGTTTTTT
CDR3aa: CASSYVVQGAVGELFF

j_gene: TRBJ2-5
d_gene: NA
v_gene: TRBV4-1
abundance: NA
len: 12
CDR3nt: TGCGCCAGCAGCCAAGGCTCAGAGACCCAGTACTTC
CDR3aa: CASSQGSETQYF

j_gene: TRBJ1-4
d_gene: NA
v_gene: TRBV11-2
abundance: NA
len: 15
CDR3nt: TGTGCCAGCAGCCCCGGGCCGACAACTAATGAAAAACTGTTTTTT
CDR3aa: CASSPGPTTNEKLFF

j_gene: TRBJ2-3
d_gene: NA
v_gene: TRBV6-5
abundance: NA
len: 13
CDR3nt: TGTGCCAGCAGTTTTCGGTACACAGATACGCAGTATTTT
CDR3aa: CASSFRYTDTQYF

j_gene: TRBJ2-1
d_gene: TRBD2
v_gene: TRBV14
abundance: NA
len: 15
CDR3nt: TGTGCCAGCAGCGAAGTAGCGGGAGCCTACAATGAGCAGTTCTTC
CDR3aa: CASSEVAGAYNEQFF

j_gene: TRBJ2-1
d_gene: TRBD2
v_gene: TRBV6-1
abundance: NA
len: 15
CDR3nt: TGTGCCAGCAGTGAAGGGCTAGCGGCAAACAATGAGCAGTTCTTC
CDR3aa: CASSEGLAANNEQFF

j_gene: TRBJ2-3
d_gene: TRBD2
v_gene: TRBV20-1
abundance: few
len: 15
CDR3nt: TGCAGTGCTCATTTGCTCAGCGGGAAAGCAGATACGCAGTATTTT
CDR3aa: CSAHLLSGKADTQYF

j_gene: TRBJ2-4
d_gene: NA
v_gene: TRBV29-1
abundance: few
len: 17
CDR3nt: TGCAGCGTTGAAGAGGGGGCGAGCGGGTTTTACAAAAACATTCAGTACTTC
CDR3aa: CSVEEGASGFYKNIQYF

j_gene: TRBJ2-1
d_gene: NA
v_gene: TRBV27
abundance: few
len: 15
CDR3nt: TGTGCCAGCAGTTTATACGGGACGGCCTACAATGAGCAGTTCTTC
CDR3aa: CASSLYGTAYNEQFF

j_gene: TRBJ2-6
d_gene: NA
v_gene: TRBV19
abundance: NA
len: 16
CDR3nt: TGTGCCAGTAGTATTCTAGGGGTTTCTGGGGCCAACGTCCTGACTTTC
CDR3aa: CASSILGVSGANVLTF

j_gene: TRBJ1-5
d_gene: NA
v_gene: TRBV6-6
abundance: NA
len: 15
CDR3nt: TGTGCCAGCAGTTACCGTCAGTTTAGCAATCAGCCCCAGCATTTT
CDR3aa: CASSYRQFSNQPQHF

j_gene: TRBJ2-7
d_gene: TRBD2
v_gene: TRBV11-2
abundance: few
len: 16
CDR3nt: TGTGCCAGCAGCTTAGAAGGACTAGCGGGAGATCGGGAGCAGTACTTC
CDR3aa: CASSLEGLAGDREQYF

j_gene: TRBJ2-3
d_gene: NA
v_gene: TRBV19
abundance: few
len: 16
CDR3nt: TGTGCCAGTAGTATGGGAGTCTCGGATCGGACAGATACGCAGTATTTT
CDR3aa: CASSMGVSDRTDTQYF

j_gene: TRBJ2-7
d_gene: TRBD1
v_gene: TRBV7-2
abundance: many
len: 16
CDR3nt: TGTGCCAGCAGCTTAGGTTTAGGGACAGCCGATTACGAGCAGTACTTC
CDR3aa: CASSLGLGTADYEQYF

j_gene: TRBJ1-2
d_gene: NA
v_gene: TRBV20-1
abundance: NA
len: 12
CDR3nt: TGCAGTGCTAGTGGCAGACTCTATGGCTACACCTTC
CDR3aa: CSASGRLYGYTF

j_gene: TRBJ1-1
d_gene: NA
v_gene: TRBV10-3
abundance: many
len: 13
CDR3nt: TGTGCCATCAGTCGGACGGGGAGGACTGAAGCTTTCTTT
CDR3aa: CAISRTGRTEAFF

j_gene: TRBJ1-3
d_gene: NA
v_gene: TRBV5-1
abundance: NA
len: 14
CDR3nt: TGCGCCAGCAGCACGGATGGCCCTGGAAACACCATATATTTT
CDR3aa: CASSTDGPGNTIYF

j_gene: TRBJ2-1
d_gene: TRBD2
v_gene: TRBV28
abundance: many
len: 16
CDR3nt: TGTGCCAGCAGGAAGGGACTAGCGGAGGCCTACAATGAGCAGTTCTTC
CDR3aa: CASRKGLAEAYNEQFF

j_gene: TRBJ1-5
d_gene: NA
v_gene: TRBV7-2
abundance: NA
len: 15
CDR3nt: TGTGCCAGCAGCTTAAGTGCGGCCACAGGTCAGCCCCAGCATTTT
CDR3aa: CASSLSAATGQPQHF

j_gene: TRBJ2-5
d_gene: NA
v_gene: TRBV28
abundance: many
len: 14
CDR3nt: TGTGCCAGCAGGCCCGTGGGACCCAGTTTGCCCCAGTACTTC
CDR3aa: CASRPVGPSLPQYF

j_gene: TRBJ1-1
d_gene: NA
v_gene: TRBV20-1
abundance: few
len: 15
CDR3nt: TGCAGTGCTAGAGCCCCCATGGGAGGGAACACTGAAGCTTTCTTT
CDR3aa: CSARAPMGGNTEAFF

j_gene: TRBJ2-1
d_gene: NA
v_gene: TRBV19
abundance: few
len: 16
CDR3nt: TGTGCCAGTAGTATGCCAGAGCGGGCTAACTACAATGAGCAGTTCTTC
CDR3aa: CASSMPERANYNEQFF

j_gene: TRBJ2-1
d_gene: TRBD1
v_gene: TRBV7-2
abundance: few
len: 13
CDR3nt: TGTGCCAGCAGCTTAGGCAGGGGGCGTGGGCAGTTCTTC
CDR3aa: CASSLGRGRGQFF

j_gene: TRBJ1-5
d_gene: NA
v_gene: TRBV19
abundance: many
len: 13
CDR3nt: TGTGCCAGTATGGAGGGAGGCAATCAGCCCCAGCATTTT
CDR3aa: CASMEGGNQPQHF

j_gene: TRBJ2-5
d_gene: NA
v_gene: TRBV7-2
abundance: NA
len: 11
CDR3nt: TGTGCCAGCAGACTCTATGAGACCCAGTACTTC
CDR3aa: CASRLYETQYF

j_gene: TRBJ2-1
d_gene: TRBD2
v_gene: TRBV11-2
abundance: NA
len: 15
CDR3nt: TGTGCCAGCAGCTTAGCTCTCGGGGGGGTGCGGGAGCAGTTCTTC
CDR3aa: CASSLALGGVREQFF

j_gene: TRBJ2-5
d_gene: TRBD2
v_gene: TRBV28
abundance: few
len: 16
CDR3nt: TGTGCCAGCAGTACCTCCGGGACTAGCGGACGAGAGACCCAGTACTTC
CDR3aa: CASSTSGTSGRETQYF

j_gene: TRBJ1-3
d_gene: NA
v_gene: TRBV7-2
abundance: many
len: 16
CDR3nt: TGTGCCAGCAGCTTAGATAGTCCGATCTTAGGAAACACCATATATTTT
CDR3aa: CASSLDSPILGNTIYF

j_gene: TRBJ2-1
d_gene: NA
v_gene: TRBV12-3/TRBV12-4
abundance: NA
len: 16
CDR3nt: TGTGCCAGCAGATCCTCCGGGACCGTCTCCTACAATGAGCAGTTCTTC
CDR3aa: CASRSSGTVSYNEQFF

j_gene: TRBJ1-1
d_gene: NA
v_gene: TRBV9
abundance: few
len: 12
CDR3nt: TGTGCCAGCGGTGGGGAATACACTGAAGCTTTCTTT
CDR3aa: CASGGEYTEAFF

j_gene: TRBJ2-5
d_gene: NA
v_gene: TRBV20-1
abundance: few
len: 12
CDR3nt: TGCAGTGCTATAGGAGCGGGAGAGACCCAGTACTTC
CDR3aa: CSAIGAGETQYF

j_gene: TRBJ2-5
d_gene: NA
v_gene: TRBV2
abundance: NA
len: 12
CDR3nt: TGTGCCAGCAGTGGTCAGGGTGAGACCCAGTACTTC
CDR3aa: CASSGQGETQYF

j_gene: TRBJ2-5
d_gene: NA
v_gene: TRBV7-6
abundance: few
len: 15
CDR3nt: TGTGCCAGCAGCTTACCTGGGACCGGTGGGGAGACCCAGTACTTC
CDR3aa: CASSLPGTGGETQYF

j_gene: TRBJ2-7
d_gene: NA
v_gene: TRBV4-3
abundance: NA
len: 13
CDR3nt: TGCGCCAGCAGCCAAACTCAACAACTCGAGCAGTACTTC
CDR3aa: CASSQTQQLEQYF

j_gene: TRBJ2-7
d_gene: NA
v_gene: TRBV19
abundance: NA
len: 14
CDR3nt: TGTGCCAGTAGTATTTCGGGACGGATCTACGAGCAGTACTTC
CDR3aa: CASSISGRIYEQYF

j_gene: TRBJ2-2
d_gene: NA
v_gene: TRBV5-6
abundance: NA
len: 14
CDR3nt: TGTGCCAGCAGCTTGGGAGGGACGGTCGGGGAGCTGTTTTTT
CDR3aa: CASSLGGTVGELFF

j_gene: TRBJ2-3
d_gene: NA
v_gene: TRBV12-3/TRBV12-4
abundance: few
len: 15
CDR3nt: TGTGCCAGCAGTTTCTGGCAGCCTCGCACAGATACGCAGTATTTT
CDR3aa: CASSFWQPRTDTQYF

j_gene: TRBJ1-2
d_gene: NA
v_gene: TRBV7-2
abundance: medium-sized
len: 15
CDR3nt: TGTGCCAGCAGCTTAGGCGATGGACCCGTCTATGGCTACACCTTC
CDR3aa: CASSLGDGPVYGYTF

j_gene: TRBJ2-7
d_gene: NA
v_gene: TRBV4-2
abundance: NA
len: 15
CDR3nt: TGTGCCAGCAGCCAAGAAGGCGGTCCCCCCTACGAGCAGTACTTC
CDR3aa: CASSQEGGPPYEQYF

j_gene: TRBJ1-1
d_gene: NA
v_gene: TRBV3-1
abundance: NA
len: 13
CDR3nt: TGTGCCAGCAGCCAAGTTGGAGGGGGTGAAGCTTTCTTT
CDR3aa: CASSQVGGGEAFF

j_gene: TRBJ1-1
d_gene: TRBD1
v_gene: TRBV7-9
abundance: many
len: 16
CDR3nt: TGTGCCAGCAGCTTAGTCCAGGGCAGGGGGCATACTGAAGCTTTCTTT
CDR3aa: CASSLVQGRGHTEAFF

j_gene: TRBJ2-2
d_gene: TRBD2
v_gene: TRBV2
abundance: NA
len: 15
CDR3nt: TGTGCCAGCAACCTCGAGAGCGGGAGAGCCGGGGAGCTGTTTTTT
CDR3aa: CASNLESGRAGELFF

j_gene: TRBJ2-4
d_gene: NA
v_gene: TRBV7-9
abundance: few
len: 14
CDR3nt: TGTGCCAGCAGCTTAGTTGATGGCAAAAACATTCAGTACTTC
CDR3aa: CASSLVDGKNIQYF

j_gene: TRBJ2-1
d_gene: TRBD1
v_gene: TRBV11-2
abundance: NA
len: 13
CDR3nt: TGTGCCAGCAGCTTGGACAGGGGAGGCGAGCAGTTCTTC
CDR3aa: CASSLDRGGEQFF

j_gene: TRBJ2-5
d_gene: TRBD2
v_gene: TRBV20-1
abundance: many
len: 16
CDR3nt: TGCAGTGCTAGAAACGTAGCGGGAGGGGGGCAAGAGACCCAGTACTTC
CDR3aa: CSARNVAGGGQETQYF

j_gene: TRBJ1-4
d_gene: TRBD1
v_gene: TRBV3-1
abundance: NA
len: 16
CDR3nt: TGTGCCAGCAGCCCCGAAAGGGACAGGGGTTATGAAAAACTGTTTTTT
CDR3aa: CASSPERDRGYEKLFF

j_gene: TRBJ2-1
d_gene: NA
v_gene: TRBV4-1
abundance: NA
len: 13
CDR3nt: TGCGCCAGCAGCCAGGGAGTAGTGACTGAGCAGTTCTTC
CDR3aa: CASSQGVVTEQFF